This T cell receptor (beta chain) appears in the sequencing data of a study of shared clonotypes between healthy human individuals. Study-level information: The plates for each donor numbered three CD4 naive, three CD4 memory, two CD8 naive and one CD8 memory. Points from the study as a whole: Memory subsets had estimated richness that was generally smaller than that of naive subsets.

Per the germline V gene, CDR1 is MNHNS and CDR2 is SASEGT. The CDR3 contains 16 residues. Deletions cut 4 bases from V and 6 bases from J, with 18 bases between. Both subsets, CD45RA+ naive and CD45RA-negative memory, were split from the CD4+ cells. Details on this clone: Its antigen remains unknown.

Profiling relied on immunoSEQ multiplex PCR, and the TCRdb table lists in-frame clones only, not all of them. This table has more than 850,000 clones, 70% to 80% appearing once. The chain has TRBV6-1 and TRBJ1-4; D gene uncertain. Sequencing used memory CD4+ T cells from PBMCs. Stated subset: CD45RA-negative fraction. The clonotype comes from a man aged 18 to 29 in good health. Some clones in this sample may be carry-over from other donors' samples. CDR3 protein: CASSVTSGEFDEKLFF. The CDR3 nucleotides are TGTGCCAGCAGTGTCACAAGCGGGGAATTTGATGAAAAACTGTTTTTT.